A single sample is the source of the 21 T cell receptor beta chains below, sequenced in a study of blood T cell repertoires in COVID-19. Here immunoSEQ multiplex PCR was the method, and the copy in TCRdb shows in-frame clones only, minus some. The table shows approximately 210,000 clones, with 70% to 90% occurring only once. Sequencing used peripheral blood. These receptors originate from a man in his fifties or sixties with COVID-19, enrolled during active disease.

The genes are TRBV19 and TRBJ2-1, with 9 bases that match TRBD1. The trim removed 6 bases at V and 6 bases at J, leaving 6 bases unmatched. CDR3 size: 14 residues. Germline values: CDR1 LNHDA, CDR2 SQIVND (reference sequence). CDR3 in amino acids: CASSRDRAGNEQFF. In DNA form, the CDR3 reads TGTGCCAGTAGCCGGGACAGGGCGGGCAATGAGCAGTTCTTC.

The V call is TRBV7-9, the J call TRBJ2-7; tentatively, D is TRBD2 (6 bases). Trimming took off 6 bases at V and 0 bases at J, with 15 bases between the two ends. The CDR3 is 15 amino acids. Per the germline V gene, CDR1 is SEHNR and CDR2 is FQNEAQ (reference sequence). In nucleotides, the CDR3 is TGTGCCAGCAGAGCCGGGACTCCAAGCTCCTACGAGCAGTACTTC. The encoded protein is CASRAGTPSSYEQYF.

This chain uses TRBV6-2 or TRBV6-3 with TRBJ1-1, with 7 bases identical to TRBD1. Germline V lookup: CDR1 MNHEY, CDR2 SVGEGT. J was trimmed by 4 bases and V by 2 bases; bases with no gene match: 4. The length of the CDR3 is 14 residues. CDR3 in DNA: TGTGCCAGCAGTTACCCTCCAGGGGGCACTGAAGCTTTCTTT. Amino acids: CASSYPPGGTEAFF.

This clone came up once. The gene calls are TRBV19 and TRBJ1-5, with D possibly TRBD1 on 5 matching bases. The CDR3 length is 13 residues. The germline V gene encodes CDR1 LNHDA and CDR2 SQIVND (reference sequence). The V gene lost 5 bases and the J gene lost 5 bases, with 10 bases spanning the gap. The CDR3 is CASSPTGDQPQHF. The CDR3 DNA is TGTGCCAGTAGTCCCACGGGGGATCAGCCCCAGCATTTT. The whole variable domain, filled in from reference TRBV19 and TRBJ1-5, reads DGGITQSPKYLFRKEGQNVTLSCEQNLNHDAMYWYRQDPGQGLRLIYYSQIVNDFQKGDIAEGYSVSREKKESFPLTVTSAQKNPTAFYLCASSPTGDQPQHFGDGTRLSIL.

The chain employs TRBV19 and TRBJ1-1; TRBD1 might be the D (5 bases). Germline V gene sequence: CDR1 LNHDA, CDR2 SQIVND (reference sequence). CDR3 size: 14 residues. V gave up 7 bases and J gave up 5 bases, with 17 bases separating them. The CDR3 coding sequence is TGTGCCAGTATTCAAAGGGAAGGGGATACTGAAGCTTTCTTT. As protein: CASIQREGDTEAFF.

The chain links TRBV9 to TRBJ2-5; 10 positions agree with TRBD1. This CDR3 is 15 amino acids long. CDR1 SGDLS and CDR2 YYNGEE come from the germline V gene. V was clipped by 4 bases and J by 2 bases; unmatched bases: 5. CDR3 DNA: TGTGCCAGCAGCAAGCGACAGGGGGCACAAGAGACCCAGTACTTC. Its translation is CASSKRQGAQETQYF.

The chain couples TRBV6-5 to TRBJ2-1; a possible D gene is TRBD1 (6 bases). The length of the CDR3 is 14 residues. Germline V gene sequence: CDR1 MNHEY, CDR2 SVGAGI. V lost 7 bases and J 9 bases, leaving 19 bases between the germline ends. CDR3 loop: CASTPGPGAFEQFF. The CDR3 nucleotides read TGTGCCAGCACCCCGGGACCAGGGGCTTTTGAGCAGTTCTTC.

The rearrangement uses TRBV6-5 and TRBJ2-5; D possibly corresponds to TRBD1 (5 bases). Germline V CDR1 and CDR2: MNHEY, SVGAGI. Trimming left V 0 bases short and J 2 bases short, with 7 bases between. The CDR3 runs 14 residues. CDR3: CASSYSGVQETQYF. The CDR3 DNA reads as TGTGCCAGCAGTTACTCAGGGGTTCAAGAGACCCAGTACTTC.

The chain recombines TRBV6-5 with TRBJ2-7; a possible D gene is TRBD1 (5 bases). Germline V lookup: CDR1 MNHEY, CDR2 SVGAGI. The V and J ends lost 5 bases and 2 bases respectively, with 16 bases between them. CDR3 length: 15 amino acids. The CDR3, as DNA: TGTGCCAGCAGTAAGTTCGAGACAGAGGCCTACGAGCAGTACTTC. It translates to CASSKFETEAYEQYF.

The CDR3 is CASSLRTDQPQHF. CDR3 DNA sequence: TGTGCCAGCAGTTTAAGAACGGATCAGCCCCAGCATTTT. The V call is TRBV2, the J call TRBJ1-5; D uncertain. Germline V gives CDR1 SNHLY, CDR2 FYNNEI. V was cut by 5 bases and J by 5 bases, with 10 bases left in between. CDR3 length: 13 amino acids.

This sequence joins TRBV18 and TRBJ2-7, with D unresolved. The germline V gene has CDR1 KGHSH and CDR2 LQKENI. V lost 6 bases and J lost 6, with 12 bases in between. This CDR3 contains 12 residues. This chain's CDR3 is CASSSQAGEQYF. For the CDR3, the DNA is TGTGCCAGCTCGTCTCAAGCAGGCGAGCAGTACTTC.

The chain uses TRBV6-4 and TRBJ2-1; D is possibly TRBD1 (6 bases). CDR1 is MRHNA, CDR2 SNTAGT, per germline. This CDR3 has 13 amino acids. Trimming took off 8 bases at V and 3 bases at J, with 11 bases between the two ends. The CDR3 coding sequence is TGTGCCAGCTCCAGGACAGTCTACAATGAGCAGTTCTTC. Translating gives CASSRTVYNEQFF.

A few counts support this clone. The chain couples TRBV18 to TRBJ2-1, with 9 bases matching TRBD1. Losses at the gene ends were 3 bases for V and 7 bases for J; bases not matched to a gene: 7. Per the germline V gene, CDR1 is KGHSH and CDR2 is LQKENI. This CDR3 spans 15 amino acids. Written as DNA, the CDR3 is TGTGCCAGCTCACCCGGGACAGGGCGGTTAAATGAGCAGTTCTTC. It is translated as CASSPGTGRLNEQFF.

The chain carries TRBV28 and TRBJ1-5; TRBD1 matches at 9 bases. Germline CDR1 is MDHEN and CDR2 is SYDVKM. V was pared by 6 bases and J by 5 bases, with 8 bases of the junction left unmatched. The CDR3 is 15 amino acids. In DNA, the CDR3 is TGTGCCAGCAGCTACGGGACAGGGTCCCATCAGCCCCAGCATTTT. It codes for CASSYGTGSHQPQHF.

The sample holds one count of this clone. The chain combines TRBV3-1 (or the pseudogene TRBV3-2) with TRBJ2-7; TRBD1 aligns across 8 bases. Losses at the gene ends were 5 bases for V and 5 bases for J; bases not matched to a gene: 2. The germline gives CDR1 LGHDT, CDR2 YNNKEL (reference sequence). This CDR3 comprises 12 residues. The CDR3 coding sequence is TGTGCCAGCAGCTCGGACAGGGACGAGCAGTACTTC. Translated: CASSSDRDEQYF.

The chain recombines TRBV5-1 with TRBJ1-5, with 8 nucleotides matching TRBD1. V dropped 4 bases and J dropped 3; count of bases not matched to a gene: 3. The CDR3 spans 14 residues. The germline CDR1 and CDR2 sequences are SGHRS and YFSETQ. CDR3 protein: CASSPGGPNQPQHF. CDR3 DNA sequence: TGCGCCAGCAGCCCAGGGGGCCCCAATCAGCCCCAGCATTTT.

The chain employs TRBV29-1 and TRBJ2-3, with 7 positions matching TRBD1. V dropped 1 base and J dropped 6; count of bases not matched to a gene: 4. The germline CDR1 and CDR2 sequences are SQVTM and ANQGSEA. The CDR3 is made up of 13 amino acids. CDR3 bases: TGCAGCGTTGAAGGAAGGGGGCGGGATACGCAGTATTTT. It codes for CSVEGRGRDTQYF.

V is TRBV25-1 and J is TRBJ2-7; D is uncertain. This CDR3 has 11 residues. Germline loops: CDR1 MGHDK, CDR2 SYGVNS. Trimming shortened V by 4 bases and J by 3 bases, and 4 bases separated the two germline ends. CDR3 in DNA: TGTGCCAGCAGTGCAGACTACGAGCAGTACTTC. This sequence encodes CASSADYEQYF.

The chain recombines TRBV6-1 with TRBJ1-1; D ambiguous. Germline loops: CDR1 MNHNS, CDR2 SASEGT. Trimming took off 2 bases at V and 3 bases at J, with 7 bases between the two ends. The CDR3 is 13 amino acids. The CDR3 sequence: CASSENRDTEAFF. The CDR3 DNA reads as TGTGCCAGCAGTGAAAATCGGGACACTGAAGCTTTCTTT.

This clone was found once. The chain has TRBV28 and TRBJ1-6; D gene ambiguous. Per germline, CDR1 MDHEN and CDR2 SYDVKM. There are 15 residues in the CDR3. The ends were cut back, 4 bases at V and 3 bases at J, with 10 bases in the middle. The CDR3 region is CASSSGWDYNSPLHF. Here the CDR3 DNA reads TGTGCCAGCAGTTCGGGGTGGGACTATAATTCACCCCTCCACTTT.

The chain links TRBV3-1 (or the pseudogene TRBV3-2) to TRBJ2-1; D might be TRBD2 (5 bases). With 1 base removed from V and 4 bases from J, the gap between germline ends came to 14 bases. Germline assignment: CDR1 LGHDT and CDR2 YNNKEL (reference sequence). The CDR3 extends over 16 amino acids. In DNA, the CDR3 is TGTGCCAGCAGCCAAGCCCGACCCCGGGGATACAATGAGCAGTTCTTC. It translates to CASSQARPRGYNEQFF.